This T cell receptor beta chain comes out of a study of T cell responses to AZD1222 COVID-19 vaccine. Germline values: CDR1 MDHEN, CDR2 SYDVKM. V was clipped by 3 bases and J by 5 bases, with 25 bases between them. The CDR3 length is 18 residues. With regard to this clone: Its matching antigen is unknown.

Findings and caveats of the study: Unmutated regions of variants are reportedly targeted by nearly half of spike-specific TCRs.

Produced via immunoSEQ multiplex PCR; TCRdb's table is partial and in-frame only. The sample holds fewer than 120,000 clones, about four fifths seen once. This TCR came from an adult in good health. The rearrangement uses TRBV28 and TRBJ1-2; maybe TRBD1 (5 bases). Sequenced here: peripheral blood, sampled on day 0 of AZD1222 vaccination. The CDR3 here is CASSFALDRDSRGYGYTF. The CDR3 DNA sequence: TGTGCCAGCAGTTTCGCCTTAGACCGGGACTCCCGAGGGTATGGCTACACCTTC.